The sequence of this T cell receptor (beta chain) was determined in a study of identical twins. V trimming: 2 bases; J trimming: 2 bases; junction bases outside the gene matches: 5. Germline V gives CDR1 MDHEN, CDR2 SYDVKM. This CDR3 has 15 residues. TCRdb processed the 5' RACE reads anew with MiXCR; each CDR3 protein has one entry. Here the sample spans about 900,000 distinct CDR3 sequences, 9% to 15% being singletons. The sample was also linked to a second study, of yellow fever vaccine responses in identical twins.

This chain connects TRBV28 to TRBJ2-5, with TRBD1 matching over 7 bases. Sample: PBMCs. This TCR was sampled from a woman under 30 in good health. The CDR3 reads CASSLDRAGQETQYF. The DNA of the CDR3 is TGTGCCAGCAGTTTAGACAGGGCCGGACAAGAGACCCAGTACTTC.